The rows below give T cell receptor beta chains drawn from one sample of a study of T-cell memory formation after mild COVID-19. TCRdb redid the calling of the 5' RACE reads with MiXCR, one entry per CDR3 protein. Here the sample spans 450,000 to 700,000 distinct CDR3 sequences, 18% being singletons. The specimen sequenced was PBMCs or a T cell subset sorted from them (not recorded which). The source of these receptors is an adult woman who had mild COVID-19 (a few samples of this study predate the infection). Cell type and time point are not known. Both conserved end residues are part of each CDR3. D genes are given only for firm matches. Expanded clones get a size class; other rows say once, few or many, or leave the size out.

TRBJ2-1	few	TRBV6-5	TRBD1	TGTGCCAGCAGTTACTCCGCACCCGGGACAGGTTACAATGAGCAGTTCTTC	CASSYSAPGTGYNEQFF
TRBJ2-1	few	TRBV7-2	TRBD2	TGTGCCAGCAGCGCGCCGGGACTAGCGGTATACAATGAGCAGTTCTTC	CASSAPGLAVYNEQFF
TRBJ2-7	.	TRBV9	TRBD1	TGTGCCAGCAGCGTGGGACAGGAAAACTACGAGCAGTACTTC	CASSVGQENYEQYF
TRBJ2-1	once	TRBV20-1	.	TGCAGTGCTAGAGATCGAGGGAGGTCCTACAATGAGCAGTTCTTC	CSARDRGRSYNEQFF
TRBJ1-2	.	TRBV30	.	TGTGCCTGGAGTGTGCAGGGAATAGATGGCTACACCTTC	CAWSVQGIDGYTF
TRBJ2-6	.	TRBV6-5	.	TGTGCCAGCAGAACGCTCGGGGCCAACGTCCTGACTTTC	CASRTLGANVLTF
TRBJ2-5	.	TRBV5-6	.	TGTGCCAGCAGCTTGACCCCAGGGGTCAGGGAGACCCAGTACTTC	CASSLTPGVRETQYF
TRBJ2-3	few	TRBV14	.	TGTGCCAGCAGCCCCTGGACTGCTAGCACAGATACGCAGTATTTT	CASSPWTASTDTQYF
TRBJ2-1	.	TRBV5-1	TRBD1	TGCGCCAGCAGCTCCGGACAGGCGAACGAGCAGTTCTTC	CASSSGQANEQFF
TRBJ2-7	few	TRBV12-3/TRBV12-4	TRBD1	TGTGCCAGCAGTTCAGGGGGCCAAGCCTACGAGCAGTACTTC	CASSSGGQAYEQYF
TRBJ1-4	.	TRBV6-5	TRBD1	TGTGCCAGCAGTCCCCGAGACAGGGGTAATGAAAAACTGTTTTTT	CASSPRDRGNEKLFF
TRBJ1-1	.	TRBV6-1	TRBD1	TGTGCCAGCAAGGGGACAGTGGGGGCCTTTCTCACTGAAGCTTTCTTT	CASKGTVGAFLTEAFF
TRBJ2-2	few	TRBV12-3/TRBV12-4	.	TGTGCCAGCAGATACCAGGGGGGGAATACCGGGGAGCTGTTTTTT	CASRYQGGNTGELFF
TRBJ2-1	.	TRBV5-1	TRBD2	TGCGCCAGCAGCTCTCAACTAGCGGGGGCCTACAATGAGCAGTTCTTC	CASSSQLAGAYNEQFF
TRBJ1-2	.	TRBV7-2	.	TGTGCCAGCAGCCGAGGGAGACAGTACAACTATGGCTACACCTTC	CASSRGRQYNYGYTF
TRBJ1-6	.	TRBV10-3	TRBD1	TGTGCCATCAGGCCGGGACAGGGGGACTATAATTCACCCCTCCACTTT	CAIRPGQGDYNSPLHF
TRBJ2-2	.	TRBV6-2/TRBV6-3	.	TGTGCCAGCAGCCGAAGACTAGTTAGTGTCAACGGGGAGCTGTTTTTT	CASSRRLVSVNGELFF
TRBJ1-6	.	TRBV28	.	TGTGCCACCGGGCGGGATTGGGCCCTCCACTTT	CATGRDWALHF
TRBJ1-1	few	TRBV7-2	.	TGTGCCAGCAGCTTAGTTAAGGGGGTTGGTACTGAAGCTTTCTTT	CASSLVKGVGTEAFF
TRBJ1-5	few	TRBV12-3/TRBV12-4	.	TGTGCCAGCAGTCCCACCAGGGGTAGCAATCAGCCCCAGCATTTT	CASSPTRGSNQPQHF
TRBJ1-1	few	TRBV6-5	.	TGTGCCAGCAGTTACACCAGGGCGGGAAGGACTGAAGCTTTCTTT	CASSYTRAGRTEAFF
TRBJ2-3	.	TRBV12-3/TRBV12-4	.	TGTGCCAGCGGGCGGGTTAGGACAGATACGCAGTATTTT	CASGRVRTDTQYF
TRBJ2-1	.	TRBV30	TRBD2	TGTGCCTGGAGTTTTCGGGAGGAAGTGTTCTTC	CAWSFREEVFF
TRBJ1-2	.	TRBV6-5	.	TGTGCCAGCAGTCTTTCCCAAGGAGGGATGTATGGCTACACCTTC	CASSLSQGGMYGYTF
TRBJ2-7	few	TRBV5-1	.	TGCGCCAGCAGCCGCGCGGACGGAGGGGCCCACTACGAGCAGTACTTC	CASSRADGGAHYEQYF
TRBJ2-7	.	TRBV5-4	.	TGTGCCAGCAGCCCCTCCGCAGCGCGCGAGCAGTACTTC	CASSPSAAREQYF
TRBJ2-2	few	TRBV4-2	.	TGTGCCAGCAGCCAAGATTGGGGGGCCGGGGAGCTGTTTTTT	CASSQDWGAGELFF
TRBJ2-2	few	TRBV12-3/TRBV12-4	.	TGTGCCAGCAATGGCAGGGCGACCGGGGAGCTGTTTTTT	CASNGRATGELFF
TRBJ1-4	few	TRBV18	.	TGTGCCAGCTCACCAGAGGCCTCGCGGACTAATGAAAAACTGTTTTTT	CASSPEASRTNEKLFF
TRBJ2-7	few	TRBV12-3/TRBV12-4	.	TGTGCCAGCAGTTTACCACTAGGGCAGCAGTACTTC	CASSLPLGQQYF
TRBJ2-5	few	TRBV12-3/TRBV12-4	.	TGTGCCAGCAGTTTAGACGGGGTTGGCCAAGAGACCCAGTACTTC	CASSLDGVGQETQYF
TRBJ2-5	.	TRBV7-8	.	TGTGCCAGCAGCTTAGAGGCAGCGCCGGACGGGACCCAGTACTTC	CASSLEAAPDGTQYF
TRBJ1-1	few	TRBV7-9	.	TGTGCCAGCAGCTTATCGGCAGGCACGACGGGCACTGAAGCTTTCTTT	CASSLSAGTTGTEAFF
TRBJ2-7	many	TRBV7-9	TRBD1	TGTGCCAGCAGCTGGACAGGGGGCAGCGGTTACGAGCAGTACTTC	CASSWTGGSGYEQYF
TRBJ2-7	many	TRBV6-1	.	TGTGCCAGCAGGTCCACCTACGAGCAGTACTTC	CASRSTYEQYF
TRBJ2-3	.	TRBV29-1	.	TGCAGCGTTGAAGATGGGGGGCGGGAGAGGTTGCCAGATACGCAGTATTTT	CSVEDGGRERLPDTQYF
TRBJ1-1	once	TRBV29-1	.	TGCAGCGTTTTGTACCGGGGCTGGGGCACTGAAGCTTTCTTT	CSVLYRGWGTEAFF
TRBJ2-1	.	TRBV5-1	TRBD1	TGCGCCAGCAGTACAGGGGATTATTACAATGAGCAGTTCTTC	CASSTGDYYNEQFF
TRBJ1-5	.	TRBV7-2	.	TGTGCCAGCAGCCCCACGGGGGGCGAGCGGCCCCAGCATTTT	CASSPTGGERPQHF
TRBJ2-3	.	TRBV12-3/TRBV12-4	.	TGTGCCAGCGGGAATAGAGCAGATACGCAGTATTTT	CASGNRADTQYF
TRBJ2-3	.	TRBV5-6	TRBD1	TGTGCCAGCAGCTTGCCGGGACAGGGTAATAAGGATACGCAGTATTTT	CASSLPGQGNKDTQYF
TRBJ2-7	.	TRBV19	TRBD1	TGTGCCAGTAGTATAGTGCCGGGACAGGGAAACAACTACGAGCAGTACTTC	CASSIVPGQGNNYEQYF
TRBJ2-5	.	TRBV9	.	TGTGCCAGCAGCGTAGATATGGGAGAAGAGACCCAGTACTTC	CASSVDMGEETQYF
TRBJ1-2	.	TRBV7-8	.	TGTGCCAGCAGCTTAGAGGGCCCGGGCACCTTTGGCTACACCTTC	CASSLEGPGTFGYTF
TRBJ1-1	.	TRBV5-1	.	TGCGCCAGCAGCTTGGGACACTCAGAAGCTTTCTTT	CASSLGHSEAFF
TRBJ2-5	many	TRBV7-2	.	TGTGCCAGCACCTCCTCGCGGGGCCAAGAGACCCAGTACTTC	CASTSSRGQETQYF
TRBJ2-7	few	TRBV9	.	TGTGCCAACCCTCCGTGGCGGAGTCCCAGCTACGAGCAGTACTTC	CANPPWRSPSYEQYF
TRBJ2-7	.	TRBV10-3	.	TGTGCCATCAGTCTTTCCACCTACGAGCAGTACTTC	CAISLSTYEQYF
TRBJ1-3	.	TRBV6-5	TRBD1	TGTGCCAGCAGCCCGGGACAGGGTACTGGAAACACCATATATTTT	CASSPGQGTGNTIYF
TRBJ2-2	few	TRBV5-1	.	TGCGCCAGCAGCTTCCGACTAGCGAACACCGGGGAGCTGTTTTTT	CASSFRLANTGELFF
TRBJ2-7	few	TRBV5-6	.	TGTGCCAGCAGCCCCTCGGGTTCCGGGGTTCGGTCCTACGAGCAGTACTTC	CASSPSGSGVRSYEQYF
TRBJ1-6	.	TRBV3-1	.	TGTGCCAGCAGCCAAGATAGGGCAAATTCACCCCTCCACTTT	CASSQDRANSPLHF
TRBJ2-1	few	TRBV6-6	.	TGTGCCAGCAGTCTCCAATGGTGGGGAAACTACAATGAGCAGTTCTTC	CASSLQWWGNYNEQFF
TRBJ2-2	.	TRBV4-3	TRBD1	TGCGCCAGCAGCCAAGATAGGGGGCTAGACACCGGGGAGCTGTTTTTT	CASSQDRGLDTGELFF
TRBJ2-1	few	TRBV10-3	.	TGTGCCATCAGTGACTCCTCCGGGGATGAGCAGTTCTTC	CAISDSSGDEQFF
TRBJ2-5	many	TRBV7-9	TRBD2	TGTGCCAGCAGACCTTTACTGGCGGGAGACTACGCGGAGACCCAGTACTTC	CASRPLLAGDYAETQYF
TRBJ2-3	many	TRBV20-1	TRBD2	TGCAGTGCTGGAGGACTAGCGGGGGGCACAGATACGCAGTATTTT	CSAGGLAGGTDTQYF
TRBJ2-1	.	TRBV7-9	.	TGTGCCAGCAGCTTAGTGGCCAGGGAGGCGGGATGGGACAATGAGCAGTTCTTC	CASSLVAREAGWDNEQFF